This record covers a single T cell receptor (beta chain). This sample includes further DNA sequences coding for the same CDR3. This record belongs to a study of blood T cell repertoires in COVID-19. Study summary: Spain, Italy and the United States supplied samples that represented acute and convalescent COVID-19. T cells, B-cell-depleted T cells, or PBMCs provided the cDNA or gDNA that served as material.

The authors' processing: It was from reference gene primer amplification that nucleated cell counts were estimated. The assay was immunoSEQ multiplex PCR, and TCRdb's table has in-frame clones only and misses some. V, J and clone size reflect that table, while D and trimming were determined from the DNA. The table records around 60,000 clones, about four fifths of them present only once. Looked up from germline, CDR1 is SGHTA and CDR2 is FQGNSA. There are 16 residues in the CDR3. The junction had 2 bases not matched to a gene; V was cut back by 1 base and J by 1 base. The genes are TRBV7-2 and TRBJ2-5, with 11 positions matching TRBD2. The sample consisted of peripheral blood. This receptor was obtained from a woman aged 80 or over with acute or convalescent COVID-19. DNA of the CDR3: TGTGCCAGCAGCTTAGGTCTAGCGGGGGGCCAAGAGACCCAGTACTTC. This codes for CASSLGLAGGQETQYF.